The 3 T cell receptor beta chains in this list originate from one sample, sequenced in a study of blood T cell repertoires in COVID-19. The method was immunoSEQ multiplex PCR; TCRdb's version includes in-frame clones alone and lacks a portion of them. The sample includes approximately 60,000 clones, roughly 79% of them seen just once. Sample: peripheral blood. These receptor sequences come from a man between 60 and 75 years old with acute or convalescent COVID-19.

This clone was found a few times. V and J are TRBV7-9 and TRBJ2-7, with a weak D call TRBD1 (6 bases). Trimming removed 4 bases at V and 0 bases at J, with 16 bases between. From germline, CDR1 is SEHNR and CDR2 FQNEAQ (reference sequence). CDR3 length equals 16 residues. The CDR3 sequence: CASSSAQGYNSYEQYF. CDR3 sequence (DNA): TGTGCCAGCAGCTCGGCTCAGGGGTATAACTCCTACGAGCAGTACTTC.

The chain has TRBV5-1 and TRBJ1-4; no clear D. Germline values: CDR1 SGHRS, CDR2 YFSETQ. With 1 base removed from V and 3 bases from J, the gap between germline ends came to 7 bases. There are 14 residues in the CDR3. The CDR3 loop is CASSLKTANEKLFF. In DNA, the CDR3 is TGCGCCAGCAGCTTGAAAACAGCTAATGAAAAACTGTTTTTT.

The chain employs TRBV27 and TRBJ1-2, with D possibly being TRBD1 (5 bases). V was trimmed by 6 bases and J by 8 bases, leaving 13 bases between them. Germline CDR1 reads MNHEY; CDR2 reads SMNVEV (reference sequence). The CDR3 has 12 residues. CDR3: CASRTDYGGYTF. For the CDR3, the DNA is TGTGCCAGCAGGACAGATTATGGCGGCTACACCTTC.